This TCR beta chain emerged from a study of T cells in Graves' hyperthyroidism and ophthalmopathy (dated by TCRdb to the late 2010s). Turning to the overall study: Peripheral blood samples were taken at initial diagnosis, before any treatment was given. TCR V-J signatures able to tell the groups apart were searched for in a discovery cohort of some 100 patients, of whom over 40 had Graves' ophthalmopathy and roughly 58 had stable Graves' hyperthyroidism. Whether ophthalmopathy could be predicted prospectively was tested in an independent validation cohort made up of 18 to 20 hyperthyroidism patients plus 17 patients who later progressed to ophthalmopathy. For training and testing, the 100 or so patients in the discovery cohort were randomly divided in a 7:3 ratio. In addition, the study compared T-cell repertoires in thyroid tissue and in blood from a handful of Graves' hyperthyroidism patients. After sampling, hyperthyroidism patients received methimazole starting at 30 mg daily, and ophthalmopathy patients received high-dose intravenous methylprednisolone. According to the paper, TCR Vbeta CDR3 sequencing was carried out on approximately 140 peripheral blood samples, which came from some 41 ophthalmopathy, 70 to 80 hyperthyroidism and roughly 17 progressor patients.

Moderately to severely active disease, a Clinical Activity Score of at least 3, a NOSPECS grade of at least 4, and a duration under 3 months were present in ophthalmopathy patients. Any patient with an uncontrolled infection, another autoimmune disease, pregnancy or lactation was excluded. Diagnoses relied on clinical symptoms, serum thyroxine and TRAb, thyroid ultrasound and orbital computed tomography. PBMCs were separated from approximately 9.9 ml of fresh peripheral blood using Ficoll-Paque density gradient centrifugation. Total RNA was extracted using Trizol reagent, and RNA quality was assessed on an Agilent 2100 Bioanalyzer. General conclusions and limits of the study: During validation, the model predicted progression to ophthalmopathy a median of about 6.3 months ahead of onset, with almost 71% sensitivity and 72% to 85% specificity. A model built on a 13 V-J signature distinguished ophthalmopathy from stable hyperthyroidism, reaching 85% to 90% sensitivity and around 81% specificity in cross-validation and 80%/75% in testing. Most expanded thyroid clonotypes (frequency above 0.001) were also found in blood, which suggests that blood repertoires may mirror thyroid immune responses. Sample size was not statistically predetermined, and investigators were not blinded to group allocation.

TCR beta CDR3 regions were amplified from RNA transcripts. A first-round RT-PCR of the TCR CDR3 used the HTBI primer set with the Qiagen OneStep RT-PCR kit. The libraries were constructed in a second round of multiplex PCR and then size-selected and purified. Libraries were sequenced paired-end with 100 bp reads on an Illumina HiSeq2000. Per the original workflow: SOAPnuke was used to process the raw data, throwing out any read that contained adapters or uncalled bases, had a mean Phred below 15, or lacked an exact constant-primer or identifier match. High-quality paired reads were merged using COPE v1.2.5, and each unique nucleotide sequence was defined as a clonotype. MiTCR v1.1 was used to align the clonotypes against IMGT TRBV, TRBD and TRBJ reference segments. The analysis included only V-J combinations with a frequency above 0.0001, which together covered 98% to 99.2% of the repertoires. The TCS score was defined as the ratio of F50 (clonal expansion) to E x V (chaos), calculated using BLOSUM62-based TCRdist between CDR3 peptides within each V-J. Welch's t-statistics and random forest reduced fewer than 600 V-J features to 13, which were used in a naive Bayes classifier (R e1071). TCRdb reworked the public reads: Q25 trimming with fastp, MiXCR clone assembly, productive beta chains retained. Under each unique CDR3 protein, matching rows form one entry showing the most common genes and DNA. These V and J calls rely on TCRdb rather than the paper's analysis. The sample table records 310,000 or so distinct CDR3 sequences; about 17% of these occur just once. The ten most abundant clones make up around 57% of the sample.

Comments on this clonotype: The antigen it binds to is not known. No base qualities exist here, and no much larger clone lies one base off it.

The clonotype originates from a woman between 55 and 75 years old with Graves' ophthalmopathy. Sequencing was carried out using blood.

The DNA is TGTGCCAATATGACAGGGGGCCACAATCAGCCCCAGCATTTT. Translated, it gives CANMTGGHNQPQHF. The chain employs TRBV19 and TRBJ1-5, and TRBD1 aligns with 10 junction nucleotides. The CDR3 holds 14 amino acids from the cysteine to the phenylalanine. Only the CDR3 DNA is retained, 42 bases long and in frame from the first base. V and J are trimmed by 10 bases and 3 bases, and the gene matches miss 6 bases of the junction. CDR1 and CDR2, per the germline V gene (reference sequence), are LNHDA and SQIVND.